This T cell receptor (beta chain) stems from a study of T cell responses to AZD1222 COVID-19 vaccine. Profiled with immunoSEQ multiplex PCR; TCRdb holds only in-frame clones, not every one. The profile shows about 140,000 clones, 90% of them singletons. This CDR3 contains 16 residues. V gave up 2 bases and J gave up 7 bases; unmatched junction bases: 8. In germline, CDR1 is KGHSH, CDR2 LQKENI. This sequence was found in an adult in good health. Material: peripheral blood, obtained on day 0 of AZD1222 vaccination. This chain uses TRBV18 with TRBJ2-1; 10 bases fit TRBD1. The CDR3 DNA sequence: TGTGCCAGCTCACCATTCGCGGGACAGGGGAGGAATGAGCAGTTCTTC. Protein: CASSPFAGQGRNEQFF. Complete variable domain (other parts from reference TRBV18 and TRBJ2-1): NAGVMQNPRHLVRRRGQEARLRCSPMKGHSHVYWYRQLPEEGLKFMVYLQKENIIDESGMPKERFSAEFPKEGPSILRIQQVVRGDSAAYFCASSPFAGQGRNEQFFGPGTRLTVL.